This passage covers 28 T cell receptor beta chains from one sample sequenced in a study of regulatory T cells in long-lasting Graves disease (dated by TCRdb to the early 2020s). Interpreted using the paper, the time point label stands for: newly diagnosed GD, antithyroid drugs for less than 3 months. RNA was extracted from PBMCs in TRIzol for both TCR sequencing and RNA sequencing. Libraries came from multiplex PCR. For sequencing, an Illumina HiSeq 4000 was employed. CDR3 regions were amplified by Arm-PCR with iRepertoire HTBI primers to construct TCR beta libraries. In-frame beta chains were kept once TCRdb had trimmed the public reads at Q25 with fastp and called clones with MiXCR. Rows are unified per CDR3 protein, each entry keeping the most common DNA and genes. This sample has 500,000 or so distinct CDR3 sequences in its table, and 15% to 20% of those were observed once. 20% to 25% of the sample is in the top ten clones.

The sample also formed part of further work on T cells in Graves' hyperthyroidism and ophthalmopathy.

Sequencing was performed on peripheral blood mononuclear cells (PBMCs), taken at new diagnosis, from a patient treated with antithyroid drugs. These receptors all stem from a woman aged 35-65 years with Graves disease. Donor details come from another sample of the same person, matched by shared clones.

This clonotype was seen at least ten times. This chain's CDR3 is CASSSSGDRGYGYTF. CDR3 nucleotides: TGTGCCAGCAGCTCCAGCGGGGACAGGGGGTATGGCTACACCTTC. The V gene is TRBV11-3, the J gene TRBJ1-2, with 11 bases identical to TRBD1. Losses at the gene ends were 4 bases for V and 5 bases for J; bases not matched to a gene: 6. Per the germline V gene, CDR1 is SGHNT and CDR2 is YENEEA. The CDR3 totals 15 residues.

This clonotype has just a few counts. V gene TRBV12-3 or TRBV12-4 combines with J gene TRBJ1-3; 7 nucleotides line up with TRBD1. With 6 bases clipped from V and 4 bases from J, the junction kept 12 bases outside the gene matches. CDR3 length equals 16 residues. DNA of the CDR3: TGTGCCAGCAGGATCAAGACAGGGAGCGGAGGAAACACCATATATTTT. Protein: CASRIKTGSGGNTIYF.

Remarks on this clonotype: A much larger clone differs by one base, so this may be a read error. This chain links TRBV5-5 with TRBJ2-2, with D perhaps TRBD2 (6 bases). Germline V gives CDR1 SGHKS, CDR2 YYEKEE (reference sequence). CDR3 length equals 15 residues. The V gene lost 7 bases and the J gene lost 6 bases, with 19 bases spanning the gap. CDR3 in DNA: TGTGCCAGCGCCCGGGACGCGGGGACCGCCGGGGAGCTGTTTTTT. Protein: CASARDAGTAGELFF.

This clonotype came up many times. The rearrangement uses TRBV7-9 and TRBJ1-1; no clear D gene. Trimming removed 3 bases at V and 0 bases at J, with 8 bases between. The CDR3 spans 14 residues. CDR1 and CDR2 from the germline V gene are SEHNR and FQNEAQ (reference sequence). CDR3 bases: TGTGCCAGCAGCTTTCCCAGGCTGAACACTGAAGCTTTCTTT. It codes for CASSFPRLNTEAFF.

This clonotype has ten or more counts. The CDR3 DNA reads TGCAGTGCTAGAGTTAGCGGGGGGAAGGATGAGCAGTTCTTC. Protein sequence: CSARVSGGKDEQFF. V gene TRBV20-1 combines with J gene TRBJ2-1; 10 positions match TRBD2. With 1 base clipped from V and 8 bases from J, the junction kept 5 bases outside the gene matches. Looked up from germline, CDR1 is DFQATT and CDR2 is SNEGSKA (reference sequence). The CDR3 is 14 amino acids.

This clonotype was recorded many times. This chain uses TRBV11-2 with TRBJ1-1; D remains unclear. Per the germline V gene, CDR1 is SGHAT and CDR2 is FQNNGV. The germline V and J ends were trimmed by 3 bases and 2 bases, with 10 bases remaining between them. The CDR3 totals 14 residues. The CDR3 DNA sequence: TGTGCCAGCAGCTTCCGGGAGGGAAACACTGAAGCTTTCTTT. This codes for CASSFREGNTEAFF.

Many counts were recorded for this clonotype. The chain links TRBV7-9 to TRBJ2-1, with 9 bases aligning to TRBD1. The CDR3 spans 17 residues. Trimming removed 5 bases from V and 7 bases from J; junction bases left unmatched: 15. The germline CDR1 and CDR2 sequences are SEHNR and FQNEAQ (reference sequence). The CDR3 DNA reads as TGTGCCAGCAGCCCGCGCGTCGGGGACAGGGTTCTAAATGAGCAGTTCTTC. Protein product: CASSPRVGDRVLNEQFF. The whole variable domain, remainder taken from reference TRBV7-9 and TRBJ2-1, is DTGVSQNPRHKITKRGQNVTFRCDPISEHNRLYWYRQTLGQGPEFLTYFQNEAQLEKSRLLSDRFSAERPKGSFSTLEIQRTEQGDSAMYLCASSPRVGDRVLNEQFFGPGTRLTVL.

This sequence joins TRBV24-1 and TRBJ1-5; tentatively, D is TRBD1 (5 bases). CDR1 is KGHDR, CDR2 SFDVKD, per germline. V was pared by 4 bases and J by 0 bases, with 9 bases between. The length of the CDR3 is 15 residues. CDR3 sequence: CATSDQGDSNQPQHF. As DNA, the CDR3 is TGTGCCACCAGTGACCAGGGCGATAGCAATCAGCCCCAGCATTTT.

This rearrangement joins TRBV2 to TRBJ2-1; 13 nucleotides match TRBD2. The length of the CDR3 is 15 residues. From germline, CDR1 is SNHLY and CDR2 FYNNEI. The junction had 11 bases not matched to a gene; V was cut back by 6 bases and J by 12 bases. The CDR3 DNA follows: TGTGCCAGCAGCCCCGGGACTAGCGGGATGATAGGGCAGTTCTTC. Its translation is CASSPGTSGMIGQFF.

This clonotype occurred many times. The chain uses TRBV30 and TRBJ2-1, with 10 positions matching TRBD2. J was trimmed by 3 bases and V by 1 base; bases with no gene match: 6. Germline CDR1 is GTSNPN and CDR2 is SVGIG (reference sequence). The CDR3 has 16 amino acids. The CDR3 nucleotides are TGTGCCTGGAGTGGGGGGAGCGGGGGGGTCTACAATGAGCAGTTCTTC. Its protein product is CAWSGGSGGVYNEQFF.

With regard to this clonotype: The CDR3 ends on some other residue instead of the conserved phenylalanine or tryptophan, so this is likely a read error. This rearrangement joins TRBV6-1 to TRBJ1-5; possibly TRBD1 for D (6 bases). The germline V gene encodes CDR1 MNHNS and CDR2 SASEGT. The CDR3 runs to 14 residues. Trimming cost V 7 bases and J 11 bases, with 21 bases left between them. The CDR3 here is CASIQGQGIGTQHS. The CDR3 bases are TGTGCCAGCATCCAGGGGCAGGGGATCGGGACCCAGCATTCT.

Ten or more counts support this clonotype. The chain links TRBV3-1 to TRBJ1-5; maybe TRBD1 (6 bases). The CDR3 runs 15 residues. V was pared by 4 bases and J by 0 bases, with 10 bases between. Germline V gene lookup returns CDR1 LGHDT and CDR2 YNNKEL (reference sequence). The CDR3 spells CASSPGGLSNQPQHF. The CDR3 DNA follows: TGTGCCAGCAGCCCGGGGGGGCTTAGCAATCAGCCCCAGCATTTT.

This clonotype was seen only a few times. The rearrangement joins TRBV6-1 to TRBJ1-1; D gene uncertain. Germline assignment: CDR1 MNHNS and CDR2 SASEGT. V was clipped by 5 bases and J by 6 bases, with 13 bases between them. This CDR3 comprises 13 residues. The DNA of the CDR3 is TGTGCCAGCAGTCAGGCTGGGGAGCCTGAAGCTTTCTTT. This codes for CASSQAGEPEAFF.

This clonotype was seen many times. V usage is TRBV10-3 and J usage is TRBJ1-4; 9 bases are a match to TRBD1. This CDR3 comprises 16 residues. Germline V gene data show CDR1 as ENHRY and CDR2 as SYGVKD. V trimming: 3 bases; J trimming: 6 bases; junction bases outside the gene matches: 8. CDR3 protein: CAISDPGTGIDEKLFF. The CDR3 DNA reads TGTGCCATCAGTGATCCGGGGACAGGGATAGATGAAAAACTGTTTTTT.

The table lists this clonotype with a count of one. Being one base from a much bigger clone, this may be a read error. The V call is TRBV5-1, the J call TRBJ2-1; D might be TRBD1 (5 bases). V lost 2 bases and J 9 bases, leaving 12 bases between the germline ends. Germline CDR1 SGHRS, CDR2 YFSETQ. This CDR3 is 13 amino acids long. The CDR3 is CASSLGVTSEQFF. Here the CDR3 DNA reads TGCGCCAGCAGCTTAGGGGTAACGAGTGAGCAGTTCTTC. Full variable domain (rest looked up from reference TRBV5-1 and TRBJ2-1): KAGVTQTPRYLIKTRGQQVTLSCSPISGHRSVSWYQQTPGQGLQFLFEYFSETQRNKGNFPGRFSGRQFSNSRSEMNVSTLELGDSALYLCASSLGVTSEQFFGPGTRLTVL.

This clonotype was observed at least ten times. V usage is TRBV7-8 and J usage is TRBJ1-5; no clear D. V was clipped by 0 bases and J by 2 bases, with 11 bases between them. The CDR3 is made up of 16 amino acids. Germline values: CDR1 SGHVS, CDR2 FQNEAQ. The CDR3 DNA sequence: TGTGCCAGCAGCTTAGCGTGGAGGGAGGGCAATCAGCCCCAGCATTTT. It is translated as CASSLAWREGNQPQHF. The full variable domain, its missing parts supplied by reference TRBV7-8 and TRBJ1-5, is GAGVSQSPRYKVAKRGQDVALRCDPISGHVSLFWYQQALGQGPEFLTYFQNEAQLDKSGLPSDRFFAERPEGSVSTLKIQRTQQEDSAVYLCASSLAWREGNQPQHFGDGTRLSIL.

This clonotype occurred a few times. The chain combines TRBV12-5 with TRBJ2-7, with unresolved D. The CDR3 is made up of 9 amino acids. CDR1 LGHNT and CDR2 FRNRAP come from the germline V gene. Trimming stripped 6 bases from V and 9 bases from J, with 6 bases between. The CDR3, as DNA: TGTGCTAGTGGCCCCCGGCAGTACTTC. It encodes CASGPRQYF.

This clonotype was seen only a few times. The chain recombines TRBV10-3 with TRBJ2-3; unclear D gene. From germline, CDR1 is ENHRY and CDR2 SYGVKD. CDR3 length: 12 residues. The V and J ends lost 3 bases and 4 bases respectively, with 5 bases between them. CDR3 amino acids: CAISDEADTQYF. In DNA form, the CDR3 reads TGTGCCATCAGTGACGAGGCAGATACGCAGTATTTT.

V and J are TRBV5-5 and TRBJ1-4; possible D gene TRBD1, 6 bases. The V gene's germline CDR1 is SGHKS and CDR2 YYEKEE (reference sequence). The CDR3 is 16 amino acids. V was shortened by 1 base and J by 0 bases, with 10 bases between the two germline ends. The DNA for the CDR3 is TGTGCCAGCAGCTTGCGAGGGGGGTCAACTAATGAAAAACTGTTTTTT. The encoded protein is CASSLRGGSTNEKLFF.

This clonotype was observed a single time. This sequence is one base from a far larger clone and is likely a read error. The V and J genes are TRBV28 and TRBJ1-1, with 10 bases aligning to TRBD1. The CDR3 runs 14 residues. Trimming removed 5 bases from V and 5 bases from J; junction bases left unmatched: 5. Germline V gives CDR1 MDHEN, CDR2 SYDVKM. The DNA for the CDR3 is TGTGCCAGCAGTAAAGACAGGGGGCGGACTGAAGCTTTCTTT. This encodes CASSKDRGRTEAFF. Complete variable domain (other parts from reference TRBV28 and TRBJ1-1): DVKVTQSSRYLVKRTGEKVFLECVQDMDHENMFWYRQDPGLGLRLIYFSYDVKMKEKGDIPEGYSVSREKKERFSLILESASTNQTSMYLCASSKDRGRTEAFFGQGTRLTVV.

The sample holds many counts of this clonotype. V gene TRBV10-3 combines with J gene TRBJ2-5; D is tentatively TRBD1 or TRBD2 (5 bases each). The CDR3 has 15 amino acids. Germline V gene lookup returns CDR1 ENHRY and CDR2 SYGVKD. With 3 bases removed from V and 5 bases from J, the gap between germline ends came to 16 bases. CDR3 amino acids: CAISEGPSWGETQYF. CDR3 nucleotide sequence: TGTGCCATCAGTGAAGGACCTTCCTGGGGGGAGACCCAGTACTTC.

This clonotype was seen at least ten times. The chain combines TRBV7-2 with TRBJ2-1, with a tentative D call TRBD1 (6 bases). Per the germline V gene, CDR1 is SGHTA and CDR2 is FQGNSA. There are 17 residues in the CDR3. Trimming shortened V by 4 bases and J by 9 bases, and 25 bases separated the two germline ends. In DNA, the CDR3 is TGTGCCAGCAGCTCGCGAGATAAGCCCAGGGGTATCGGTGAGCAGTTCTTC. Encoded protein: CASSSRDKPRGIGEQFF.

The rearrangement uses TRBV6-1 and TRBJ1-1, with D possibly matching TRBD1 (5 bases). The CDR3 spans 14 residues. V dropped 7 bases and J dropped 0 bases, with 12 bases sitting between them. Looked up from germline, CDR1 is MNHNS and CDR2 is SASEGT. The chain's CDR3 is CASIEGTMNTEAFF. CDR3 DNA sequence: TGTGCCAGCATTGAGGGGACCATGAACACTGAAGCTTTCTTT.

Many counts were recorded for this clonotype. J is TRBJ2-1 and V is TRBV28, with D unclear. Germline V gene lookup returns CDR1 MDHEN and CDR2 SYDVKM. The CDR3 contains 15 residues. The V end was cut by 6 bases, the J end by 8 bases, with 20 bases between. CDR3 region: CASRQSTGYSDEQFF. In DNA, the CDR3 is TGTGCCAGCAGACAATCGACTGGGTACAGCGATGAGCAGTTCTTC.

J is TRBJ2-1 and V is TRBV12-3 or TRBV12-4, with 11 bases fitting TRBD2. J lost 9 bases, V lost 5 bases, and 9 bases had no gene match. The CDR3 contains 15 residues. CDR3 coding DNA: TGTGCCAGCAGTCTTAGCGGGGGGGCCTTGGCTGAGCAGTTCTTC. Protein sequence: CASSLSGGALAEQFF.

This clonotype was recorded at least ten times. V is TRBV3-1 and J is TRBJ1-2; D is unresolved. The length of the CDR3 is 14 residues. Germline V gives CDR1 LGHDT, CDR2 YNNKEL (reference sequence). The V gene lost 4 bases and the J gene lost 1 base, with 10 bases spanning the gap. Written as DNA, the CDR3 is TGTGCCAGCAGCCGGCAGGCGTATAACTATGGCTACACCTTC. The encoded protein is CASSRQAYNYGYTF.

This clonotype was counted many times. One end of the junction fails to match germline, which may point to a read error. This chain connects TRBV5-1 to TRBJ2-5; 9 positions match TRBD2. The CDR3 length is 14 residues. Per germline, CDR1 SGHRS and CDR2 YFSETQ. CDR3: CASSLRGGRETQYF. For the CDR3, the DNA is TGTGCCAGCAGCTTGCGGGGGGGTAGAGAGACCCAGTACTTC. Full variable domain (remainder filled in from reference TRBV5-1 and TRBJ2-5): KAGVTQTPRYLIKTRGQQVTLSCSPISGHRSVSWYQQTPGQGLQFLFEYFSETQRNKGNFPGRFSGRQFSNSRSEMNVSTLELGDSALYLCASSLRGGRETQYFGPGTRLLVL.

This sequence joins TRBV20-1 and TRBJ1-6, with D perhaps matching TRBD1 (5 bases). The V and J ends lost 4 bases and 6 bases respectively, with 19 bases between them. The CDR3 length is 16 residues. Germline V gene sequence: CDR1 DFQATT, CDR2 SNEGSKA (reference sequence). The CDR3 sequence is CSAMAGGKGINSPLHF. DNA for the CDR3: TGCAGTGCTATGGCTGGTGGGAAGGGGATTAATTCACCCCTCCACTTT.